This passage covers 22 T cell receptor beta chains from one sample sequenced in a study of blood T cell repertoires in COVID-19. Sequenced by immunoSEQ multiplex PCR; TCRdb stores in-frame clones only, minus some. The repertoire holds fewer than 300,000 clones, with roughly 86% as singletons. Source material: peripheral blood. Every receptor here comes from a man in his forties who had recovered from COVID-19.

This clone has just one count. The chain joins TRBV5-4 to TRBJ2-5; 7 nucleotides align to TRBD2. The germline gives CDR1 SGHNT, CDR2 YYREEE (reference sequence). The CDR3 contains 15 residues. Losses at the gene ends were 0 bases for V and 4 bases for J; bases not matched to a gene: 6. The CDR3 region is CASSLVGLRRETQYF. CDR3 nucleotide sequence: TGTGCCAGCAGCTTGGTGGGACTAAGGCGAGAGACCCAGTACTTC.

V usage is TRBV3-1 (or the pseudogene TRBV3-2) and J usage is TRBJ2-7; perhaps TRBD2 as D (6 bases). Trimming shortened V by 1 base and J by 3 bases, and 13 bases separated the two germline ends. The CDR3 totals 15 residues. Germline CDR1 reads LGHDT; CDR2 reads YNNKEL (reference sequence). Written as DNA, the CDR3 is TGTGCCAGCAGCCAAGGATCTAGCGTGAACTACGAGCAGTACTTC. It translates to CASSQGSSVNYEQYF.

V gene TRBV18 combines with J gene TRBJ2-3; 8 bases agree with TRBD1. Trimming at V came to 2 bases and at J to 6 bases, leaving 13 bases not matched to a gene. CDR3 size: 17 residues. Germline loops: CDR1 KGHSH, CDR2 LQKENI. The CDR3 sequence is CASSPMQGAPGFDTQYF. The CDR3 DNA is TGTGCCAGCTCACCAATGCAGGGGGCTCCTGGGTTTGATACGCAGTATTTT.

This clone has a handful of counts. The J gene is TRBJ1-3, the V gene TRBV6-2 or TRBV6-3; 11 bases match TRBD1. The V segment lost 2 bases and the J segment 2 bases; nucleotides outside the gene matches: 8. In germline, CDR1 is MNHEY, CDR2 SVGEGT. The CDR3 totals 18 residues. In DNA, the CDR3 is TGTGCCAGCAGTTACGCACCGGGACAGGGGGAAGCTGGAAACACCATATATTTT. Translation gives CASSYAPGQGEAGNTIYF.

The V and J genes are TRBV19 and TRBJ1-5; the D gene is possibly TRBD1 (5 bases). CDR1 and CDR2 from the germline V gene are LNHDA and SQIVND (reference sequence). Trimming left V 6 bases short and J 8 bases short, with 17 bases between. The CDR3 loop spans 14 amino acids. This CDR3 is CASSPGPQGEPQHF. CDR3 DNA sequence: TGTGCCAGTAGCCCCGGGCCACAAGGGGAGCCCCAGCATTTT.

The V call is TRBV4-3, the J call TRBJ1-2, with a tentative D call TRBD1 (6 bases). Per germline, CDR1 LGHNA and CDR2 YSLEER. V was trimmed by 4 bases and J by 4 bases, leaving 19 bases between them. This CDR3 has 16 residues. The CDR3 region is CASSPETGGPLYGYTF. The CDR3 DNA follows: TGCGCCAGCAGCCCTGAGACGGGGGGCCCCCTCTATGGCTACACCTTC.

The V and J genes are TRBV3-1 (or the pseudogene TRBV3-2) and TRBJ1-4, with D tentatively TRBD1 (6 bases). The germline CDR1 and CDR2 sequences are LGHDT and YNNKEL (reference sequence). This CDR3 spans 14 amino acids. V was pared by 3 bases and J by 14 bases, with 19 bases between. As DNA, the CDR3 is TGTGCCAGCAGCCAGCAACCGGGGGGCGGGGGGCTGTTTTTT. Translated: CASSQQPGGGGLFF.

The chain combines TRBV11-2 with TRBJ1-2; 9 nucleotides match TRBD1. V lost 2 bases to trimming and J lost 2 bases; unmatched junction nucleotides: 3. Germline V gene sequence: CDR1 SGHAT, CDR2 FQNNGV. The CDR3 is 15 residues long. The CDR3 DNA sequence: TGTGCCAGCAGCTTACTGACAGGGGGGAACTATGGCTACACCTTC. Its protein is CASSLLTGGNYGYTF.

This clone was observed once. The rearrangement links TRBV5-1 to TRBJ2-7; TRBD1 is a possible D gene (5 bases). Trimming cost V 2 bases and J 9 bases, with 21 bases left between them. The germline gives CDR1 SGHRS, CDR2 YFSETQ. The CDR3 loop spans 15 amino acids. In nucleotides, the CDR3 is TGCGCCAGCAGCTTAACAGGAGATGGGCGGTCCGGGCAGTACTTC. This sequence encodes CASSLTGDGRSGQYF.

The chain links TRBV10-3 to TRBJ1-1; D remains ambiguous. V was cut by 2 bases and J by 7 bases, with 11 bases left in between. Per germline, CDR1 ENHRY and CDR2 SYGVKD. There are 13 residues in the CDR3. CDR3 amino acids: CAISEEGLDEAFF. The DNA of the CDR3 is TGTGCCATCAGTGAGGAGGGATTGGATGAAGCTTTCTTT.

This clone was counted once. The chain has TRBV23-1 and TRBJ1-1, with D perhaps TRBD1 (5 bases). TRBV23-1 is placed among ORFs of uncertain function. The ends were cut back, 1 base at V and 1 base at J, with 16 bases in the middle. The CDR3 spans 17 residues. CDR3 bases: TGCGCCAGCAGTCAATGGGGGAGGGTGAAGGCGAACACTGAAGCTTTCTTT. It is translated as CASSQWGRVKANTEAFF.

The J gene is TRBJ2-2, the V gene TRBV10-3, with 8 positions matching TRBD2. After removal of 6 bases from V and 0 bases from J, the junction contained 3 bases not matched to a gene. The germline V gene encodes CDR1 ENHRY and CDR2 SYGVKD. The CDR3 contains 15 residues. CDR3 amino acids: CAIRQLAANTGELFF. DNA of the CDR3: TGTGCCATCAGGCAACTAGCGGCGAACACCGGGGAGCTGTTTTTT.

V gene TRBV6-6 combines with J gene TRBJ1-5; possible D gene TRBD1, 5 bases. Trimming removed 3 bases from V and 7 bases from J, with 13 bases in between. The germline V gene encodes CDR1 MNHNY and CDR2 SVGAGI (reference sequence). The CDR3 totals 14 residues. The CDR3 DNA reads as TGTGCCAGCAGTTATCTTCAGGGATTGCAGCCCCAGCATTTT. Protein: CASSYLQGLQPQHF.

The chain couples TRBV13 to TRBJ2-7; TRBD2 matches 13 bases. After removal of 4 bases from V and 7 bases from J, the junction contained 16 bases not matched to a gene. This CDR3 region has 18 residues. Germline CDR1 PRHDT, CDR2 FYEKMQ (reference sequence). The CDR3 coding sequence is TGTGCCAGCAGCTCGCCCGGACTAGCGGGAGCCCATTCTCGGGAGCAGTACTTC. It codes for CASSSPGLAGAHSREQYF.

J is TRBJ1-5 and V is TRBV7-6; D possibly corresponds to TRBD1 (5 bases). The CDR3 contains 15 residues. Between the trimmed V and J ends, which lost 5 bases and 3 bases, there was a span of 14 bases. Germline CDR1 and CDR2: SGHVS and FNYEAQ. The CDR3 DNA follows: TGTGCCAGCAGCCCCTATGACAGCAACAATCAGCCCCAGCATTTT. Translating it yields CASSPYDSNNQPQHF.

V is TRBV4-1 and J is TRBJ2-7; D remains ambiguous. V was trimmed by 0 bases and J by 0 bases, leaving 9 bases between them. The CDR3 is made up of 15 amino acids. CDR1 is MGHRA, CDR2 YSYEKL, per germline. The CDR3 protein is CASSQEAASSYEQYF. CDR3 nucleotides: TGCGCCAGCAGCCAAGAAGCAGCGAGCTCCTACGAGCAGTACTTC.

This rearrangement joins TRBV13 to TRBJ2-7; 10 bases are shared with TRBD1. V lost 4 bases to trimming and J lost 5 bases; unmatched junction nucleotides: 8. CDR3 size: 15 residues. Germline CDR1 PRHDT, CDR2 FYEKMQ (reference sequence). CDR3 sequence (DNA): TGTGCCAGCAGCTCCTGGGACAGGGGATCGAACGAGCAGTACTTC. This gives the protein CASSSWDRGSNEQYF.

This clone was seen just once. Here the CDR3 reads CAWSPLTDTQYF. The DNA for the CDR3 is TGTGCCTGGAGCCCCCTGACTGATACGCAGTATTTT. V and J are TRBV30 and TRBJ2-3, with D unresolved. Germline CDR1 GTSNPN, CDR2 SVGIG (reference sequence). The V end was cut by 3 bases, the J end by 6 bases, with 10 bases between. This CDR3 has 12 residues.

The J gene is TRBJ1-1, the V gene TRBV7-9, with 9 bases fitting TRBD1. Germline V gene lookup returns CDR1 SEHNR and CDR2 FQNEAQ (reference sequence). This CDR3 has 14 amino acids. Unmatched junction bases numbered 7, after V lost 5 bases and J lost 6 bases. The CDR3 DNA sequence: TGTGCCAGCAGCCTTCCGGACAGGGGAGCTGAAGCTTTCTTT. Protein product: CASSLPDRGAEAFF.

This clone was detected once. The rearrangement links TRBV6-5 to TRBJ2-2; 8 bases fit TRBD1. The CDR3 covers 14 residues. V dropped 6 bases and J dropped 6; count of bases not matched to a gene: 6. Germline assignment: CDR1 MNHEY and CDR2 SVGAGI. The CDR3 region has the DNA TGTGCCAGCAGCGAGACAGGGGCCGCCGGGGAGCTGTTTTTT. Amino acids: CASSETGAAGELFF.

The chain joins TRBV5-6 to TRBJ2-2, with 10 bases identical to TRBD1. The CDR3 spans 15 residues. From germline, CDR1 is SGHDT and CDR2 YYEEEE. Germline trimming cut 3 bases from V and 2 bases from J; bases unmatched to any gene: 1. The chain's CDR3 is CASSWDRGNTGELFF. In nucleotides, the CDR3 is TGTGCCAGCAGCTGGGACAGGGGCAACACCGGGGAGCTGTTTTTT.

The chain has TRBV5-6 and TRBJ1-2, with TRBD1 identical over 8 bases. Germline CDR1 and CDR2: SGHDT and YYEEEE. The CDR3 is made up of 14 amino acids. Unmatched junction bases numbered 6, after V lost 2 bases and J lost 6 bases. The CDR3 reads CASSFRTGLDGYTF. The CDR3 bases are TGTGCCAGCAGCTTCCGGACAGGGTTGGATGGCTACACCTTC.